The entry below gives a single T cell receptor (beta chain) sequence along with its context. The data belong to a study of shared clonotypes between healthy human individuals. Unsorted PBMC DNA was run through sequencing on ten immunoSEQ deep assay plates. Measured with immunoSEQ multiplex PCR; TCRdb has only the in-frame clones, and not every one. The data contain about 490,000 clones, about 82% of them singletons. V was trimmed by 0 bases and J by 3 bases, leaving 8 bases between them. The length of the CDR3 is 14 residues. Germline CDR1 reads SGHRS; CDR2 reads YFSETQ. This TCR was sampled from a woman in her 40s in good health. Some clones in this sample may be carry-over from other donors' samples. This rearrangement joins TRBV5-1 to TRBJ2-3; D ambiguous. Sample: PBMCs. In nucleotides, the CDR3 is TGCGCCAGCAGCTTGGGAATGATAACAGATACGCAGTATTTT. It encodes CASSLGMITDTQYF.